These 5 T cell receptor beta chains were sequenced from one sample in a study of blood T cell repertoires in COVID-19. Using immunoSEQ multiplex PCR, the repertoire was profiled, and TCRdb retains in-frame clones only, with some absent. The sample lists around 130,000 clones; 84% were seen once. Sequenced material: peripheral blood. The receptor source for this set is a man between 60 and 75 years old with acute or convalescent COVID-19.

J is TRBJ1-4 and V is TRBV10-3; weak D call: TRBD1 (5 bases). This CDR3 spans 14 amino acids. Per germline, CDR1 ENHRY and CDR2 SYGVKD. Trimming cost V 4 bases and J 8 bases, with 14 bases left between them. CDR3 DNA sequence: TGTGCCATCAGTGCCGGGAGGGGAGAGGAAAAACTGTTTTTT. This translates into CAISAGRGEEKLFF.

The CDR3 DNA reads TGCGCCAGCAGCTCCTTCGGGGGAAGGGGGACCCAGTACTTC. Its protein is CASSSFGGRGTQYF. The V gene is TRBV5-1, the J gene TRBJ2-5; tentative D call: TRBD2 (6 bases). From germline, CDR1 is SGHRS and CDR2 YFSETQ. Deletions cut 3 bases from V and 7 bases from J, with 16 bases between. The CDR3 runs to 14 residues.

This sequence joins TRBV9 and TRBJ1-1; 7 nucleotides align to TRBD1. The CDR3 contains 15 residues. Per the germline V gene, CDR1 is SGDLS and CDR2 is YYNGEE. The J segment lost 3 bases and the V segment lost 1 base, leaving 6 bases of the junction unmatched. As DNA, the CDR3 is TGTGCCAGCAGCGTAAAAGGGGGCTCGGACACTGAAGCTTTCTTT. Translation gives CASSVKGGSDTEAFF.

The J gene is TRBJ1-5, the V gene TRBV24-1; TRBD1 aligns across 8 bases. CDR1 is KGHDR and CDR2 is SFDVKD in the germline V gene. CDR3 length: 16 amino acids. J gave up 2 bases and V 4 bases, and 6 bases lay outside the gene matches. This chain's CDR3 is CATSDQGAGGNQPQHF. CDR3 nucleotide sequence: TGTGCCACCAGTGACCAGGGGGCTGGGGGCAATCAGCCCCAGCATTTT.

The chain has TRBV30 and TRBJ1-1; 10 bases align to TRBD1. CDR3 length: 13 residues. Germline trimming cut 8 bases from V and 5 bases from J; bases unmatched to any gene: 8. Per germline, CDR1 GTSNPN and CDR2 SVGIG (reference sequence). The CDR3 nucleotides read TGTGCCAGCCGGACAGGGGGAAGAACTGAAGCTTTCTTT. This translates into CASRTGGRTEAFF.